Each of the 18 T cell receptor beta chains below was sequenced from the same sample in a study of shared clonotypes between healthy human individuals. The assay was immunoSEQ multiplex PCR, and TCRdb's table has in-frame clones only and misses some. The table lists about 820,000 clones, roughly 92% of them singletons, with about 25% in the top ten. The naive CD8 subset, CD45RO-negative cells positively selected for CCR7, excluded terminally differentiated effector memory CD45RA+ cells. The sample was naive CD8+ T cells sorted from blood. The receptors here all came from a man aged 30 to 39 in good health.

The J gene is TRBJ2-1, the V gene TRBV5-4; D might be TRBD1 (6 bases). Germline CDR1 and CDR2: SGHNT and YYREEE (reference sequence). Trimming took off 4 bases at V and 5 bases at J, with 13 bases between the two ends. This CDR3 contains 14 residues. CDR3 sequence (DNA): TGTGCCAGCAGCGGGTCGGACAGCCACAATGAGCAGTTCTTC. Translated, it gives CASSGSDSHNEQFF.

V is TRBV4-1 and J is TRBJ2-3; TRBD2 agrees at 7 bases. The junction had 14 bases not matched to a gene; V was cut back by 4 bases and J by 4 bases. The CDR3 length is 17 residues. The germline gives CDR1 MGHRA, CDR2 YSYEKL. The CDR3 is CASSPRLAGGFADTQYF. The CDR3 nucleotides are TGCGCCAGCAGCCCTCGACTAGCCGGAGGGTTCGCAGATACGCAGTATTTT.

The rearrangement links TRBV6-5 to TRBJ2-2; maybe TRBD1 (5 bases). Trimming took 2 bases from V and 3 from J, leaving 7 bases between them. Germline V lookup: CDR1 MNHEY, CDR2 SVGAGI. The CDR3 is 14 residues long. Here the CDR3 reads CASSYGAHTGELFF. DNA for the CDR3: TGTGCCAGCAGTTACGGGGCCCACACCGGGGAGCTGTTTTTT.

CDR3 in DNA: TGTGCCAGCAGACCGGGACAGGGCACTAACTATGGCTACACCTTC. Encoded protein: CASRPGQGTNYGYTF. The V and J genes are TRBV7-9 and TRBJ1-2; 9 nucleotides match TRBD1. The CDR3 has 15 amino acids. Germline V CDR1 and CDR2: SEHNR, FQNEAQ (reference sequence). The trim removed 6 bases at V and 0 bases at J, leaving 5 bases unmatched.

The J gene is TRBJ1-1, the V gene TRBV7-9; possible D gene TRBD1, 6 bases. The CDR3 contains 15 residues. Trimming left V 0 bases short and J 5 bases short, with 13 bases between. Germline V lookup: CDR1 SEHNR, CDR2 FQNEAQ (reference sequence). The CDR3 region has the DNA TGTGCCAGCAGCTTAGCGTTAGGGGGAGGAACTGAAGCTTTCTTT. Amino acids: CASSLALGGGTEAFF.

This chain uses TRBV7-9 with TRBJ2-1; a possible D gene is TRBD2 (6 bases). In germline, CDR1 is SEHNR, CDR2 FQNEAQ (reference sequence). The CDR3 loop spans 16 amino acids. V shed 7 bases and J shed 4 bases, with 20 bases lying between them. The CDR3 loop reads CASNFLGRASYNEQFF. The CDR3 DNA sequence: TGTGCCAGCAACTTTCTCGGGAGAGCCTCGTACAATGAGCAGTTCTTC.

This clone was seen a handful of times. This sequence joins TRBV9 and TRBJ2-7; 8 positions agree with TRBD2. Germline loops: CDR1 SGDLS, CDR2 YYNGEE. This CDR3 comprises 16 residues. The V segment lost 3 bases and the J segment 2 bases; nucleotides outside the gene matches: 10. CDR3 nucleotide sequence: TGTGCCAGCAGCGGTGGCCTAGGTAGCGGGACCTACGAGCAGTACTTC. Protein: CASSGGLGSGTYEQYF.

This chain uses TRBV18 with TRBJ2-7, with 8 bases that match TRBD2. Germline CDR1 and CDR2: KGHSH and LQKENI. The CDR3 sequence is 15 residues long. J gave up 1 base and V 0 bases, and 2 bases lay outside the gene matches. The CDR3 reads CASSPPSGSSYEQYF. The DNA of the CDR3 is TGTGCCAGCTCACCACCAAGCGGGAGTTCCTACGAGCAGTACTTC.

This clone was counted once. The chain employs TRBV6-6 and TRBJ2-5, with 9 bases fitting TRBD2. V shed 0 bases and J 1 base; nucleotides not matched to a gene: 3. The CDR3 spans 16 residues. Per the germline V gene, CDR1 is MNHNY and CDR2 is SVGAGI (reference sequence). The CDR3 sequence is CASSYSETSGQETQYF. CDR3 sequence (DNA): TGTGCCAGCAGTTACTCGGAGACTAGCGGCCAAGAGACCCAGTACTTC.

The chain combines TRBV21-1 with TRBJ2-5; the table's D gene call, TRBD1, was not cross checked with the DNA. TRBV21-1 is a listed pseudogene. The CDR3 runs 16 residues. CDR3 residues: CASLLGGQGREETQYF. The CDR3 DNA reads TGTGCCAGCCTCCTCGGGGGACAGGGTCGGGAGGAGACCCAGTACTTC.

Turning to this clone: Other DNA variants within this sample encode the same CDR3. The CDR3 here is CASSLTVNTEAFF. In nucleotides, the CDR3 is TGTGCCAGCAGTTTAACTGTGAACACTGAAGCTTTCTTT. The J gene is TRBJ1-1, the V gene TRBV28; no firm D call. The CDR3 is 13 amino acids. The germline V and J ends were trimmed by 2 bases and 0 bases, with 4 bases remaining between them. Germline lookup yields CDR1 MDHEN and CDR2 SYDVKM.

Regarding this clone: The same CDR3 can be traced to other DNA sequences in this sample. V gene TRBV27 combines with J gene TRBJ2-3; D remains unclear. Trimming shortened V by 4 bases and J by 1 base, and 3 bases separated the two germline ends. The CDR3 covers 12 residues. Germline V lookup: CDR1 MNHEY, CDR2 SMNVEV (reference sequence). CDR3 in amino acids: CASSSRTDTQYF. CDR3 DNA sequence: TGTGCCAGCAGTTCCCGCACAGATACGCAGTATTTT.

The chain carries TRBV28 and TRBJ1-5; TRBD1 matches 8 bases. Germline loops: CDR1 MDHEN, CDR2 SYDVKM. The J segment lost 1 base and the V segment lost 5 bases, leaving 4 bases of the junction unmatched. This CDR3 is 15 amino acids long. Here the CDR3 DNA reads TGTGCCAGCAGTCTCACAGGGGGGAGCAATCAGCCCCAGCATTTT. This codes for CASSLTGGSNQPQHF.

This sequence joins TRBV27 and TRBJ2-3; D ambiguous. Germline values: CDR1 MNHEY, CDR2 SMNVEV (reference sequence). The CDR3 consists of 13 residues. Trimming cost V 5 bases and J 1 base, with 7 bases left between them. The CDR3 DNA reads as TGTGCCAGCAGTGGGGTCCGCACAGATACGCAGTATTTT. It codes for CASSGVRTDTQYF.

The genes are TRBV28 and TRBJ1-2; maybe TRBD1 (5 bases). Looked up from germline, CDR1 is MDHEN and CDR2 is SYDVKM. V was trimmed by 8 bases and J by 2 bases, leaving 18 bases between them. The CDR3 runs 15 residues. CDR3 bases: TGTGCCAGCCTTAAACGGGGGGATATAAACTATGGCTACACCTTC. Translation gives CASLKRGDINYGYTF.

The gene calls are TRBV7-9 and TRBJ2-2; D not certain. Germline V gives CDR1 SEHNR, CDR2 FQNEAQ (reference sequence). CDR3 size: 14 residues. The V gene lost 5 bases and the J gene lost 2 bases, with 9 bases spanning the gap. This CDR3 reads CASSGGPNTGELFF. CDR3 DNA sequence: TGTGCCAGCAGCGGCGGACCAAACACCGGGGAGCTGTTTTTT.

The chain combines TRBV27 with TRBJ2-7; D perhaps matches TRBD1 (6 bases). CDR1 and CDR2 (germline): MNHEY, SMNVEV (reference sequence). The CDR3 runs 14 residues. Trimming took 3 bases from V and 2 from J, leaving 11 bases between them. This CDR3 reads CASSFDRSPYEQYF. The CDR3 region has the DNA TGTGCCAGCAGTTTCGACAGGTCCCCCTACGAGCAGTACTTC.

This chain links TRBV7-9 with TRBJ2-7, with 9 bases identical to TRBD1. The trim removed 4 bases at V and 7 bases at J, leaving 17 bases unmatched. CDR1 and CDR2 (germline): SEHNR, FQNEAQ (reference sequence). This CDR3 has 17 amino acids. The CDR3 region has the DNA TGTGCCAGCAGCTCCTTAAAAAGCCGGGACAGGGTCTTGGAGCAGTACTTC. Its translation is CASSSLKSRDRVLEQYF.